This T cell receptor (beta chain) came from a study of Ad26.COV2.S vaccination and SARS-CoV-2 variants. Libraries were prepared by immunoSEQ multiplex PCR; TCRdb keeps only in-frame clonotypes and omits some of them. Among about 400,000 clones listed, approximately 89% were seen once. The treatment was: about 20 received Ad26.COV2.S at low or high dose, single or two shots; several received placebo; per-sample allocation not given. Day 63 after the first vaccine or placebo injection was the time point for sampling. Aged 18-55 years, donor was enrolled in Boston in about 2020. Comment on this clone: The target antigen is unknown.

Study-level findings and limits: Individuals receiving vaccine had higher spike-specific TCR breadth than placebo recipients did. The study found similar non-spike TCR breadth in vaccine and placebo recipients.

The length of the CDR3 is 15 residues. V lost 2 bases to trimming and J lost 3 bases, with 10 bases between them. The germline V gene has CDR1 LNHDA and CDR2 SQIVND (reference sequence). The TCR sequence derives from a person between 18 and 65 years old who received the Ad26.COV2.S COVID-19 vaccine or a placebo. The source was peripheral blood, collected in a trial of Ad26.COV2.S vaccine versus placebo. V and J are TRBV19 and TRBJ2-2; a possible D gene is TRBD2 (7 bases). The CDR3 spells CASSILGGDTGELFF. The CDR3, as DNA: TGTGCCAGTAGTATATTAGGGGGGGACACCGGGGAGCTGTTTTTT.